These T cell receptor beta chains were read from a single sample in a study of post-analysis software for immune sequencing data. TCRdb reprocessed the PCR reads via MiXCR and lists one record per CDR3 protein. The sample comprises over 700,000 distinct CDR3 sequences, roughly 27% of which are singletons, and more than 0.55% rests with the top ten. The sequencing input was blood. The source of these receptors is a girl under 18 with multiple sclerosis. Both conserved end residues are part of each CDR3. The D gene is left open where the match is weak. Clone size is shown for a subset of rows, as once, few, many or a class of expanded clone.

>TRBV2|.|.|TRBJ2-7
CASSEGGHEQYF
TGTGCCAGCAGTGAGGGGGGCCACGAGCAGTACTTC
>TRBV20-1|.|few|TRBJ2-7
CSGGALYEQYF
TGCTCGGGTGGGGCCCTCTACGAGCAGTACTTC
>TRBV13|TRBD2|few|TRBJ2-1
CASSLGRGGGDNEQFF
TGTGCCAGCAGCTTGGGGCGGGGCGGGGGAGACAATGAGCAGTTCTTC
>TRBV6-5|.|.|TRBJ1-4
CASSFQGTKLFF
TGTGCCAGCAGTTTTCAGGGGACCAAACTGTTTTTT
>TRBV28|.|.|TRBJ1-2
CASSLSARVYGYTF
TGTGCCAGCAGTTTGAGCGCCCGAGTTTACGGCTACACCTTC
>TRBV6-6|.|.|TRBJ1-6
CASSYGQGSPLHF
TGTGCCAGCAGTTACGGTCAGGGGTCACCCCTCCACTTT
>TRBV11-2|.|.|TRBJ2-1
CASSLVGWLAGNEQFF
TGTGCCAGCAGCTTAGTTGGATGGCTAGCTGGGAATGAGCAGTTCTTC
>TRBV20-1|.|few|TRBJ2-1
CSADSEGRNNEQFF
TGCAGTGCCGATTCGGAGGGCCGAAACAATGAGCAGTTCTTC
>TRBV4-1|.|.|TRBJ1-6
CASSQPGRANSPLHF
TGCGCCAGCAGCCAACCCGGACGGGCCAATTCACCCCTCCACTTT
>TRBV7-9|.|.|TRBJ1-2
CASSLVEGDYTF
TGTGCCAGCAGCTTAGTGGAGGGGGATTACACCTTC
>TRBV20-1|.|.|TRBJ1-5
CSASGGGNQPQHF
TGCAGTGCTAGTGGGGGGGGCAATCAGCCCCAGCATTTT
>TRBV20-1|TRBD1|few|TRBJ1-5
CSALPGQGNQPQHF
TGCAGTGCTCTGCCCGGACAGGGCAATCAGCCCCAGCATTTT
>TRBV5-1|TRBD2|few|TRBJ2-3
CASTAGTSPTDTQYF
TGCGCCAGCACCGCCGGGACTAGTCCCACAGATACGCAGTATTTT
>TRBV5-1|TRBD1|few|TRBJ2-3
CASSAGTGVDTQYF
TGCGCCAGCAGCGCCGGGACAGGGGTGGATACGCAGTATTTT
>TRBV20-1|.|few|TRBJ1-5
CSARDWGAPPNQPQHF
TGCAGTGCTAGAGATTGGGGGGCCCCCCCCAATCAGCCCCAGCATTTT
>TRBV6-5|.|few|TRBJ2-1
CASSSTGPFIDEQFF
TGTGCCAGCAGTTCGACTGGCCCTTTTATCGATGAGCAGTTCTTC
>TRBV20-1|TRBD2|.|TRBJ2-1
CSGHSGGTNEQFF
TGCAGTGGCCATAGCGGGGGGACTAATGAGCAGTTCTTC